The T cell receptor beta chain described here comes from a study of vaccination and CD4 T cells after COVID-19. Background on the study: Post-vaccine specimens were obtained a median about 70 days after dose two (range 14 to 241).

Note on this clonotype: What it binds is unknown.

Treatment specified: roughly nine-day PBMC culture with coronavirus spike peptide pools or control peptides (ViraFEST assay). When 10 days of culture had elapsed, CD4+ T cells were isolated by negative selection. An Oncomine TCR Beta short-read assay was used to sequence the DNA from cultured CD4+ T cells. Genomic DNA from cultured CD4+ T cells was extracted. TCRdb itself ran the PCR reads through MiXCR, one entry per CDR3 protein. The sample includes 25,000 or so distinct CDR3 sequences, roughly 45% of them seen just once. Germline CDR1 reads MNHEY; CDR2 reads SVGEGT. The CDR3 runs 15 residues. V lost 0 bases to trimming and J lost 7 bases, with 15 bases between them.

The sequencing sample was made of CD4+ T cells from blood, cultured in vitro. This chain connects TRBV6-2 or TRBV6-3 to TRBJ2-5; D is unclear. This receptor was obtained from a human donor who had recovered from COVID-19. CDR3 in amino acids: CASSYSNDWRPTQYF. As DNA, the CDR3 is TGTGCCAGCAGTTACTCGAACGACTGGCGCCCGACCCAGTACTTC.